The clone carrying this T cell receptor beta chain was recorded at least ten times. Its specificity is unknown. The entry originates in a study of T cell repertoires in cytomegalovirus infection. TCRdb re-derived calls from the reads in MiXCR, one entry per CDR3 protein. The profile covers about 830,000 distinct CDR3 sequences, with 30% to 35% appearing a single time and 12% taken by the ten largest. V gave up 1 base and J gave up 0 bases, with 9 bases separating them. The CDR3 covers 16 residues. Germline loops: CDR1 SGHTA, CDR2 FQGNSA. The V gene is TRBV7-2, the J gene TRBJ1-4; no clear D gene. Source: cultured CD8+ T cells from PBMCs, taken from culture after CMV antigen stimulation. This receptor was taken from a human donor in good health (CMV status not recorded). Some clones in this sample may be carry-over from other donors' samples. The CDR3 DNA reads TGTGCCAGCAGCTTAGGGTACAGAGCAACTAATGAAAAACTGTTTTTT. Translated: CASSLGYRATNEKLFF.